This T cell receptor beta chain derives from a study of cytomegalovirus exposure and HLA in healthy donors. This clone was seen just once. Its matching antigen is unknown. The PCR was carried out with 60 Vbeta primers and 13 Jbeta primers. Profiling relied on immunoSEQ multiplex PCR, and the TCRdb table lists in-frame clones only, not all of them. The sample holds around 150,000 clones; about 80% are singletons and the top ten take approximately 2%. This CDR3 spans 14 amino acids. The V end was cut by 2 bases, the J end by 4 bases, with 11 bases between. CDR1 MNHEY and CDR2 SVGAGI come from the germline V gene. General observations from the study: A few chains tied to CMV proved CMV antigen-specific in vitro. Most of the TCR beta V segments (in an earlier analysis) were productive either about 87% or about 30% of the time.

The sequence was collected from a man aged 40-50 years in good health and CMV-seronegative. The sequencing input was PBMCs. V usage is TRBV6-5 and J usage is TRBJ1-1; TRBD1 is a possible D gene (5 bases). As DNA, the CDR3 is TGTGCCAGCAGTTACGGGGTAAGGGGCACTGAAGCTTTCTTT. Its translation is CASSYGVRGTEAFF.